This entry lists 18 T cell receptor beta chains sequenced from one sample in a study of blood T cells in healthy people across ages. Using a J-beta primer mix together with a sample-barcoded 5' primer, a second PCR was run for about 6 to 11 cycles. One entry per CDR3 protein results from TCRdb running MiXCR on the 5' RACE reads. The data contain around 900,000 distinct CDR3 sequences, roughly 47% of them singletons. Input material: blood. The receptors derive from a woman in her sixties or seventies in good health.

The J gene is TRBJ2-3, the V gene TRBV20-1; D gene ambiguous. This CDR3 is built from 16 residues. Germline V CDR1 and CDR2: DFQATT, SNEGSKA (reference sequence). V gave up 3 bases and J gave up 2 bases, with 18 bases separating them. CDR3 amino acids: CSARKGRPRLTDTQYF. The CDR3 region has the DNA TGCAGTGCTAGGAAAGGGCGACCGCGCCTCACAGATACGCAGTATTTT.

The chain uses TRBV7-8 and TRBJ2-7; 7 bases are a match to TRBD1. This CDR3 comprises 14 residues. Losses at the gene ends were 7 bases for V and 4 bases for J; bases not matched to a gene: 10. CDR1 SGHVS and CDR2 FQNEAQ come from the germline V gene. The CDR3 region is CASTDRDASYEQYF. The CDR3 nucleotides read TGTGCCAGCACCGACAGGGATGCTTCGTACGAGCAGTACTTC.

The chain recombines TRBV20-1 with TRBJ2-1; 10 bases line up with TRBD2. Germline CDR1 DFQATT, CDR2 SNEGSKA (reference sequence). The CDR3 covers 16 residues. After removal of 3 bases from V and 0 bases from J, the junction contained 5 bases not matched to a gene. CDR3 region: CSARGLASSSYNEQFF. For the CDR3, the DNA is TGCAGTGCTAGGGGACTAGCGTCGAGCTCCTACAATGAGCAGTTCTTC.

The CDR3 sequence: CSVEEGLGTEAFF. In nucleotides, the CDR3 is TGCAGCGTTGAGGAGGGACTTGGGACTGAAGCTTTCTTT. The chain couples TRBV29-1 to TRBJ1-1, with D tentatively TRBD1 (5 bases). The CDR3 is 13 amino acids. V shed 3 bases and J shed 5 bases, with 13 bases lying between them. CDR1 SQVTM and CDR2 ANQGSEA come from the germline V gene.

This clonotype is a singleton in its sample. The chain has TRBV27 and TRBJ2-3; 14 nucleotides agree with TRBD2. V shed 4 bases, J shed 6 bases, and the junction held 3 bases outside the gene matches. Per the germline V gene, CDR1 is MNHEY and CDR2 is SMNVEV (reference sequence). CDR3 length: 15 amino acids. The CDR3 nucleotides are TGTGCCAGCAGTTACGGGACTAGCGGGAGTGATACGCAGTATTTT. It is translated as CASSYGTSGSDTQYF.

This clonotype was detected only a few times. This may arise from a read error, as a much more abundant clone is one base away. The chain recombines TRBV6-6 with TRBJ2-7; either TRBD1 or TRBD2 may supply D (5 bases each). The CDR3 covers 10 residues. Germline values: CDR1 MNHNY, CDR2 SVGAGI (reference sequence). V was shortened by 6 bases and J by 5 bases, with 5 bases between the two germline ends. As DNA, the CDR3 is TGTGCCAGCAGGGGACACGAGCAGTACTTC. This gives the protein CASRGHEQYF.

The gene calls are TRBV20-1 and TRBJ1-2, with TRBD1 matching over 7 bases. CDR3 length: 13 residues. CDR1 DFQATT and CDR2 SNEGSKA come from the germline V gene (reference sequence). V trimming: 5 bases; J trimming: 9 bases; junction bases outside the gene matches: 12. CDR3 protein: CSARTGASVRYTF. The DNA for the CDR3 is TGCAGTGCTCGGACAGGCGCTAGCGTTCGCTACACCTTC.

V is TRBV7-2 and J is TRBJ2-3; D gene ambiguous. V was pared by 3 bases and J by 0 bases, with 16 bases between. This CDR3 has 17 residues. From germline, CDR1 is SGHTA and CDR2 FQGNSA. This chain's CDR3 is CASSFFGVLGSTDTQYF. CDR3 bases: TGTGCCAGCAGCTTCTTTGGCGTTCTAGGGAGCACAGATACGCAGTATTTT.

The chain is built from TRBV29-1 and TRBJ1-4, with D unclear. The CDR3 has 12 amino acids. Germline CDR1 SQVTM, CDR2 ANQGSEA. V was trimmed by 4 bases and J by 4 bases, leaving 7 bases between them. The DNA for the CDR3 is TGCAGCGTTGGGACGTATAATGAAAAACTGTTTTTT. Translated: CSVGTYNEKLFF.

The rearrangement joins TRBV27 to TRBJ1-1, with unresolved D. The CDR3 spans 12 residues. The germline V gene encodes CDR1 MNHEY and CDR2 SMNVEV (reference sequence). Trimming left V 6 bases short and J 7 bases short, with 12 bases between. CDR3 DNA sequence: TGTGCCAGCAGGGACCTCCGAGATGAAGCTTTCTTT. Its translation is CASRDLRDEAFF.

V gene TRBV5-1 combines with J gene TRBJ2-7, with a tentative D call TRBD2 (5 bases). The germline V gene encodes CDR1 SGHRS and CDR2 YFSETQ. The CDR3 runs to 15 residues. Trimming cost V 0 bases and J 3 bases, with 13 bases left between them. The CDR3 DNA reads TGCGCCAGCAGCTTGGGGCTAGCTACCATCTACGAGCAGTACTTC. Its protein product is CASSLGLATIYEQYF.

This chain links TRBV12-3 or TRBV12-4 with TRBJ1-2, with unresolved D. Trimming left V 10 bases short and J 6 bases short, with 15 bases between. The CDR3 length is 12 residues. This CDR3 is CATSPTGDGYTF. As DNA, the CDR3 is TGTGCCACCTCTCCCACGGGCGATGGCTACACCTTC.

V usage is TRBV27 and J usage is TRBJ2-5; a possible D gene is TRBD2 (6 bases). Germline lookup yields CDR1 MNHEY and CDR2 SMNVEV (reference sequence). Trimming left V 3 bases short and J 5 bases short, with 13 bases between. The CDR3 has 14 residues. CDR3 in DNA: TGTGCCAGCAGTTTCCTCGGACTATCGGAGACCCAGTACTTC. This sequence encodes CASSFLGLSETQYF.

The chain employs TRBV15 and TRBJ2-5; the match to TRBD1 covers 10 bases. V lost 8 bases, J lost 4 bases, and 13 bases stayed unmatched. CDR3 length equals 16 residues. Per germline, CDR1 LNHNV and CDR2 YYDKDF (reference sequence). This CDR3 reads CATGWFGTGVGETQYF. The DNA of the CDR3 is TGTGCCACCGGTTGGTTCGGGACAGGGGTTGGAGAGACCCAGTACTTC.

The V call is TRBV4-1, the J call TRBJ1-4, with 8 bases aligning to TRBD1. CDR3 length: 16 residues. Trimming cost V 4 bases and J 10 bases; bases outside gene matches: 14. CDR1 MGHRA and CDR2 YSYEKL come from the germline V gene. Here the CDR3 reads CASSLRARTGHGKLFF. Here the CDR3 DNA reads TGCGCCAGCAGCCTCCGAGCGAGGACAGGGCATGGAAAACTGTTTTTT.

The V and J genes are TRBV30 and TRBJ2-1; D is undetermined. Trimming removed 2 bases from V and 4 bases from J, with 3 bases in between. The CDR3 loop spans 11 amino acids. The germline gives CDR1 GTSNPN, CDR2 SVGIG (reference sequence). The CDR3 sequence is CAWSRYNEQFF. CDR3 nucleotide sequence: TGTGCCTGGAGTCGGTACAATGAGCAGTTCTTC.

V usage is TRBV6-5 and J usage is TRBJ2-7; D uncertain. The germline V gene encodes CDR1 MNHEY and CDR2 SVGAGI. V was clipped by 0 bases and J by 5 bases, with 8 bases between them. CDR3 length: 13 residues. The CDR3, as DNA: TGTGCCAGCAGTTACTCCTCCAACAACGAGCAGTACTTC. Protein: CASSYSSNNEQYF.

Comment on this clonotype: The junction differs from germline at one of its ends, possibly a read error. The V call is TRBV18, the J call TRBJ2-5; D unclear. Germline loops: CDR1 KGHSH, CDR2 LQKENI. CDR3 length equals 12 residues. CDR3 DNA: TGTGCCAGCTCACGGGATGAAGAGATCCAGTACTTC. Its translation is CASSRDEEIQYF.